The TCR beta chain under discussion was sequenced for a study of T-cell memory formation after mild COVID-19. MiXCR, run by TCRdb on the 5' RACE reads, gives a single entry per CDR3 protein. The sample consists of just over 150,000 distinct CDR3 sequences, 25% to 40% of them appearing once. This clonotype was seen a handful of times. The CDR3 extends over 14 amino acids. Per germline, CDR1 SGHAT and CDR2 FQNNGV. Germline trimming cut 6 bases from V and 0 bases from J; bases unmatched to any gene: 3. This sequence was found in an adult woman who had mild COVID-19 (a few samples of this study predate the infection). Cell type and time point are not known. The gene calls are TRBV11-2 and TRBJ2-7; 9 positions agree with TRBD1. Sequencing was performed on PBMCs or a T cell subset sorted from them (not recorded which). The CDR3 spells CASSGDRASYEQYF. The CDR3 DNA is TGTGCCAGCAGTGGGGACAGGGCCTCCTACGAGCAGTACTTC.